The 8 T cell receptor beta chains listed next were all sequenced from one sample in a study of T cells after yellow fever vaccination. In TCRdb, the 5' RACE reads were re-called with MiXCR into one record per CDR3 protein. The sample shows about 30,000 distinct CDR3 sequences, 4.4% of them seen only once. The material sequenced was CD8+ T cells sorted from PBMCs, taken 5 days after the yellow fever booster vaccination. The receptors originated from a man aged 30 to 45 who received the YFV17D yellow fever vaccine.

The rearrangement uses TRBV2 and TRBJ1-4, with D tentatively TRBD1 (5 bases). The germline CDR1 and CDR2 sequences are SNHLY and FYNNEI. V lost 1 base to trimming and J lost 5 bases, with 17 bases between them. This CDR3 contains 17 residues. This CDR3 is CASSEVTENPSNEKLFF. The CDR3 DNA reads TGTGCCAGCAGTGAAGTGACAGAGAACCCATCAAATGAAAAACTGTTTTTT. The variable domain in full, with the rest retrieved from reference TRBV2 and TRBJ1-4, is EPEVTQTPSHQVTQMGQEVILRCVPISNHLYFYWYRQILGQKVEFLVSFYNNEISEKSEIFDDQFSVERPDGSNFTLKIRSTKLEDSAMYFCASSEVTENPSNEKLFFGSGTQLSVL.

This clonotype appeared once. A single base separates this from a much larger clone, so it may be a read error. The chain's CDR3 is CASSPGNGQHTDTQYF. The CDR3 coding sequence is TGTGCCAGCAGCCCCGGAAATGGACAGCACACAGATACGCAGTATTTT. The rearrangement links TRBV7-9 to TRBJ2-3; TRBD1 is a possible D gene (6 bases). The germline V gene encodes CDR1 SEHNR and CDR2 FQNEAQ (reference sequence). V was cut by 5 bases and J by 2 bases, with 17 bases left in between. The CDR3 is 16 amino acids.

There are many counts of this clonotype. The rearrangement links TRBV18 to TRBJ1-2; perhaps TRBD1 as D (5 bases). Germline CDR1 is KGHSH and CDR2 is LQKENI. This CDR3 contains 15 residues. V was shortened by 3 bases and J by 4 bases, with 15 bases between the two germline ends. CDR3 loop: CASSPRDARFYGYTF. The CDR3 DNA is TGTGCCAGCTCACCCCGGGACGCAAGATTCTATGGCTACACCTTC.

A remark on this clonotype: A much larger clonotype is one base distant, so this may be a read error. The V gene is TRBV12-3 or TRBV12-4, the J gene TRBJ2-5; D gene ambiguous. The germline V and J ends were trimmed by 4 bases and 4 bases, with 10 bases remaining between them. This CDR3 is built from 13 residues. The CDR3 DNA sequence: TGTGCCAGCAGTTCCTGGGGTCGAGAGACCCAGTACTTC. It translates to CASSSWGRETQYF.

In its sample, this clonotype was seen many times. The CDR3 here is CASSGAGPGELFF. Here the CDR3 DNA reads TGTGCCAGTAGTGGGGCCGGACCCGGGGAGCTGTTTTTT. The chain links TRBV19 to TRBJ2-2; D possibly corresponds to TRBD1 (5 bases). The germline V gene has CDR1 LNHDA and CDR2 SQIVND (reference sequence). The CDR3 sequence is 13 residues long. V lost 5 bases to trimming and J lost 6 bases, with 10 bases between them.

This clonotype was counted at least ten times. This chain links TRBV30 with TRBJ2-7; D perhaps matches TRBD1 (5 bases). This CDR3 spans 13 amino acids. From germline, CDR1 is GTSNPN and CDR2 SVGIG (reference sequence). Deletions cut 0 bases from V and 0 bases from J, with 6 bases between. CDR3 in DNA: TGTGCCTGGAGTGTAGACAGCTCCTACGAGCAGTACTTC. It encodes CAWSVDSSYEQYF.

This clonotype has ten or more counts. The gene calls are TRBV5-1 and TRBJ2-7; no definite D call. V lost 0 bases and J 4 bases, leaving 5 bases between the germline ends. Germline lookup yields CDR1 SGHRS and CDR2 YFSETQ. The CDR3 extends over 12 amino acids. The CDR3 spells CASSLDLYEQYF. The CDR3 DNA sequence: TGCGCCAGCAGCTTGGACCTATACGAGCAGTACTTC.

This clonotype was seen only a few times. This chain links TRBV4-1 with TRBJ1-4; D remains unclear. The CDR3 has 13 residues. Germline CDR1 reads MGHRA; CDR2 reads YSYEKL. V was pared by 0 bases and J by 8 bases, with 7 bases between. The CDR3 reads CASSQERREKLFF. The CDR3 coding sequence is TGCGCCAGCAGCCAAGAGCGGAGGGAAAAACTGTTTTTT.